These 27 T cell receptor delta chains came from one sample sequenced in a study of γδ T cells in repeated Plasmodium falciparum infection. Bulk repertoires came from Vgamma9/Vdelta2+ or Vdelta2-negative gammadelta T cells flow-sorted from PBMC. TCRdb re-analyzed the multiplex PCR reads via CATT. This sample has 80,000 to 95,000 delta-chain clones, with about 1.5% found just once. Sample: gamma-delta T cells from blood. These receptors were collected from a pool of human donors (malaria-infected and uninfected, not separated).

This clone was counted many times. The DNA for the CDR3 is TGTGCTCTTGGACATCCCGCGGGCGATAAACTCATCTTT. Its translation is CALGHPAGDKLIF. The gene calls are TRDV1 and TRDJ1; D remains unclear. Deletions cut 6 bases from V and 4 bases from J, with 12 bases between. The germline CDR1 and CDR2 sequences are TSWWSYY and QGS. CDR3 length: 13 amino acids.

This clone appeared a few times. The protein in TCRdb stems from a much larger clone and differs at residue 7 from this DNA's translation, likely a read error; here the protein is translated from the DNA. V and J are TRDV3 and TRDJ3; maybe TRDD3 (6 bases). The J gene is not listed in TCRdb, so it was assigned here from a DNA match to germline. The CDR3 sequence is 13 residues long. Germline loops: CDR1 TVYSNPD, CDR2 GDNSRS (reference sequence). CDR3 protein: CAFSPWGTRQMFF. CDR3 DNA: TGTGCCTTTAGCCCCTGGGGCACCCGACAGATGTTTTTC.

With respect to this clone: TCRdb pairs this DNA with a much larger clone's protein that differs at residue 10, likely a read error; the protein shown was translated from the DNA. The CDR3 loop is CACDTVRTGEYSWDTRQMFF. DNA for the CDR3: TGTGCCTGTGACACCGTGAGGACTGGGGAATACTCCTGGGACACCCGACAGATGTTTTTC. The chain recombines TRDV2 with TRDJ3; the match to TRDD3 covers 7 bases. TCRdb supplies no J gene; here it was assigned by aligning the nucleotide sequence to germline. V was pared by 0 bases and J by 0 bases, with 10 bases of the junction left unmatched. CDR3 length: 20 amino acids. Germline CDR1 GEAIGNYY, CDR2 EKD.

In its sample, this clone was seen many times. This same CDR3 is encoded by further DNA sequences in the sample. The chain is built from TRDV1 and TRDJ2; 11 bases fit TRDD3. Germline CDR1 and CDR2: TSWWSYY and QGS. The V and J ends lost 5 bases and 0 bases, in that order; junction bases with no gene match: 17. This CDR3 has 21 residues. In DNA, the CDR3 is TGTGCTCTTGGGTCGACCCAGTACTGGGGGATAGAGGCCTCTTTGACAGCACAACTCTTCTTT. It encodes CALGSTQYWGIEASLTAQLFF.

As to this clone: A far larger clone is only one base removed, so a read error is likely. In the same sample, other DNA sequences code for this CDR3. The chain joins TRDV2 to TRDJ1; 11 positions agree with TRDD3. TCRdb records no J gene; here it was assigned by comparing the DNA to germline. Germline values: CDR1 GEAIGNYY, CDR2 EKD. CDR3 length: 19 residues. The junction had 12 bases not matched to a gene; V was cut back by 1 base and J by 0 bases. The CDR3 DNA follows: TGTGCCTGTGACACGAGGCTGGGGGATACACTTCGAGACACCGATAAACTCATCTTT. Residues: CACDTRLGDTLRDTDKLIF.

This clone was seen a handful of times. The TCRdb protein comes from a much larger clone and disagrees with this DNA's translation at residue 10, likely due to a read error; the protein given here is derived from the DNA. The rearrangement joins TRDV2 to TRDJ1; 9 bases are shared with TRDD3. TCRdb supplies no J gene; here it was assigned by aligning the nucleotide sequence to germline. The CDR3 has 15 amino acids. The ends lost 2 bases at V and 4 bases at J; junction bases unmatched: 7. Germline V lookup: CDR1 GEAIGNYY, CDR2 EKD. The CDR3 loop is CACDILGEGGDKLIF. CDR3 sequence (DNA): TGTGCCTGTGACATACTGGGGGAAGGTGGCGATAAACTCATCTTT.

In regard to this clone: The translation of this DNA and the TCRdb protein of a much larger clone differ at residue 8, probably owing to a read error; the protein shown here is translated from the DNA. The gene calls are TRDV3 and TRDJ1, with D perhaps matching TRDD3 (5 bases). TCRdb records no J gene; here it was assigned by comparing the DNA to germline. Germline CDR1 TVYSNPD, CDR2 GDNSRS (reference sequence). V was shortened by 2 bases and J by 0 bases, with 19 bases between the two germline ends. This CDR3 is 16 amino acids long. CDR3 nucleotide sequence: TGTGCCTTTTGCGGGCGTACTTGGGGAAACACCGATAAACTCATCTTT. This encodes CAFCGRTWGNTDKLIF.

A remark on this clone: A far more abundant clone sits one base away, making this likely a read error. Additional DNA sequences in this sample encode the identical CDR3. The genes are TRDV2 and TRDJ1; the match to TRDD3 covers 12 bases. Germline V lookup: CDR1 GEAIGNYY, CDR2 EKD. The CDR3 is 21 residues long. V trimming: 3 bases; J trimming: 11 bases; junction bases outside the gene matches: 30. Written as DNA, the CDR3 is TGTGCCTGTGACGACGCATTCTATACTGGGGGATACAGCCCCTCGTCTCCTAAGCTCATCTTT. This gives the protein CACDDAFYTGGYSPSSPKLIF.

This clone showed up just a few times. The TCRdb protein comes from a much larger clone and disagrees with this DNA's translation at residue 6, likely due to a read error; the protein given here is derived from the DNA. V is TRDV1 and J is TRDJ1, with TRDD3 as a possible D gene (6 bases). The J gene is absent in TCRdb and was assigned here via DNA matching to germline. This CDR3 has 16 amino acids. Trimming pared 9 bases from V and 1 base from J, leaving 21 bases between. Looked up from germline, CDR1 is TSWWSYY and CDR2 is QGS. As DNA, the CDR3 is TGTGCTCTGGAGGAAGTAGGGGTGGGGGTCACCGATAAACTCATCTTT. Protein product: CALEEVGVGVTDKLIF.

Remarks on this clone: The amino acid sequence in TCRdb belongs to a much larger clone and departs from this DNA's translation at residue 9, likely a sequencing read error; the sequence shown is translated from the DNA. Other DNA sequences in this specimen translate into the identical CDR3. V gene TRDV1 combines with J gene TRDJ1; D is perhaps TRDD2 or TRDD3 (5 bases each). Matching the DNA to germline supplied the J gene, which TCRdb does not give. Germline CDR1 is TSWWSYY and CDR2 is QGS. This CDR3 has 22 amino acids. Trimming took 8 bases from V and 0 from J, leaving 37 bases between them. CDR3 DNA: TGTGCTCTTTACTTCCCGGGGTTCTCTCGGGCGGGATTCTCTCACTACACCGATAAACTCATCTTT. This encodes CALYFPGFSRAGFSHYTDKLIF.

This clone was seen repeatedly, ten times or more. Other DNA sequences of this sample code for an identical CDR3. The chain links TRDV1 to TRDJ2; 10 bases fit TRDD3. Trimming cost V 0 bases and J 7 bases; bases outside gene matches: 14. Germline values: CDR1 TSWWSYY, CDR2 QGS. The CDR3 extends over 19 amino acids. The CDR3: CALGELLRRGIRGRAQLFF. CDR3 DNA sequence: TGTGCTCTTGGGGAACTTCTACGTCGGGGGATACGTGGAAGAGCACAACTCTTCTTT.

This clone appeared a few times. A far larger clone is off by one base, so a read error is likely. In the same sample, other DNA sequences code for this CDR3. The J gene has no call, while the V gene is TRDV3; TRDD3 was called by the table and not checked on the DNA. Germline assignment: CDR1 TVYSNPD and CDR2 GDNSRS (reference sequence). The length of the CDR3 is 19 residues. The CDR3 is CAFRLPWGIRLWYTDKLIF. CDR3 nucleotides: TGTGCCTTTCGCCTTCCTTGGGGGATACGCCTCTGGTACACCGATAAGCTCATCTTT.

This clone has a handful of counts. The TCRdb record carries a much larger clone's protein, which differs from this DNA's translation at residue 15; a read error is the likely cause, and the protein listed here is the DNA translation. CDR3 nucleotides: TGTGCCTGTGACACCGTGAAGGCTAGTCCTGGGGGATACAAAAAAACCGATAAACTCATCTTT. Its translation is CACDTVKASPGGYKKTDKLIF. This chain uses TRDV2 with TRDJ1; 11 nucleotides line up with TRDD3. TCRdb offers no J gene call, so here the DNA was matched to germline to obtain one. The CDR3 length is 21 residues. J lost 2 bases, V lost 0 bases, and 19 bases had no gene match. The V gene's germline CDR1 is GEAIGNYY and CDR2 EKD.

As for this clone: Within the sample, other DNA sequences also encode this same CDR3. Here the CDR3 reads CALGFPFLTWGTGPLDKLIF. The CDR3 DNA reads as TGTGCTCTTGGGTTCCCTTTCCTTACCTGGGGGACCGGACCCCTCGATAAACTCATCTTT. This rearrangement joins TRDV1 to TRDJ1, with TRDD3 identical over 8 bases. TCRdb leaves out the J gene; it was filled in here by matching the DNA to germline. V gave up 5 bases and J gave up 4 bases; unmatched junction bases: 24. Germline values: CDR1 TSWWSYY, CDR2 QGS. The CDR3 consists of 20 residues.

This clone has just a few counts. This is likely an artifact of a read error, given a far larger clone one base away. Within the sample, other DNA sequences also encode this same CDR3. The rearrangement links TRDV2 to TRDJ3; 11 nucleotides agree with TRDD3. TCRdb supplies no J gene; here it was assigned by aligning the nucleotide sequence to germline. In germline, CDR1 is GEAIGNYY, CDR2 EKD. There are 20 residues in the CDR3. CDR3: CACDTGAGGYTSWDTRQMFF. The CDR3 coding sequence is TGCGCCTGTGACACCGGTGCTGGGGGATACACCTCCTGGGACACCCGACAGATGTTTTTC.

This clone was detected ten times or more. The CDR3 is CALGGRIEKRGPYTDKLIF. The CDR3 DNA follows: TGTGCTCTTGGGGGCCGCATCGAAAAGAGAGGACCGTACACCGATAAACTCATCTTT. The chain carries TRDV1 and TRDJ1, with D hard to call. The V and J ends lost 4 bases and 0 bases respectively, with 24 bases between them. This CDR3 is built from 19 residues. CDR1 and CDR2 from the germline V gene are TSWWSYY and QGS.

There are a few counts of this clone. TCRdb's listed protein matches a much larger clone and diverges from this DNA's translation at residue 12, likely through a read error; the protein shown comes from the DNA. The chain joins TRDV2 to TRDJ1, with 7 bases that match TRDD2. This CDR3 region has 21 residues. V lost 3 bases and J lost 0; bases outside the gene matches: 24. Per the germline V gene, CDR1 is GEAIGNYY and CDR2 is EKD. In nucleotides, the CDR3 is TGTGCCTGTGACCGCTTGGTTCCTACGAGTACTGTGGGACAGTACACCGATAAACTCATCTTT. This encodes CACDRLVPTSTVGQYTDKLIF.

This clone was counted between two and nine times. This rearrangement joins TRDV1 to TRDJ1; 8 bases are a match to TRDD3. The J gene, missing from TCRdb, was assigned here through DNA to germline matching. The CDR3 loop spans 20 amino acids. V lost 2 bases and J lost 4; bases outside the gene matches: 21. Germline V gene data show CDR1 as TSWWSYY and CDR2 as QGS. CDR3 region: CALGEIPIPLSGGPRDKLIF. Written as DNA, the CDR3 is TGTGCTCTTGGGGAAATCCCCATTCCTCTTTCTGGGGGACCACGCGATAAACTCATCTTT.

In regard to this clone: A far larger clone is one nucleotide away, so this likely arose from a read error. Other DNA sequences in this specimen translate into the identical CDR3. The rearrangement joins TRDV2 to TRDJ3; the match to TRDD3 covers 11 bases. Looked up from germline, CDR1 is GEAIGNYY and CDR2 is EKD. The trim removed 2 bases at V and 0 bases at J, leaving 8 bases unmatched. This CDR3 spans 20 amino acids. In DNA, the CDR3 is TGTGCCTGTGACAAGGTACTGGGGGATAAAAGCTCCTGGGACACCCGACAGATGTTTTTC. It specifies CACDKVLGDKSSWDTRQMFF.

This clone came up a few times. This likely stems from a read error, as it lies one base from a far larger clone. Other DNA sequences within the sample encode an identical CDR3. This sequence joins TRDV1 and TRDJ1; a weak D match, TRDD3 (5 bases). No J gene is reported in TCRdb; it was inferred here by comparing the DNA with germline. Germline loops: CDR1 TSWWSYY, CDR2 QGS. This CDR3 spans 11 amino acids. The chain's CDR3 is CALLIRGKLIF. The CDR3 DNA follows: TGCGCTCTCCTTATACGGGGTAAACTCATCTTT.

In this sample, this clone turned up a few times. TCRdb attributes to this sequence the protein of a much larger clone, which differs from the DNA translation at residue 10; a read error is likely, and the protein displayed is translated from the DNA. The chain links TRDV1 to TRDJ1, with 12 bases that match TRDD3. The CDR3 contains 19 residues. Germline V gene data show CDR1 as TSWWSYY and CDR2 as QGS. V lost 2 bases to trimming and J lost 3 bases; unmatched junction nucleotides: 13. CDR3 loop: CALGEGYLRAGGYADKLIF. Written as DNA, the CDR3 is TGTGCTCTTGGGGAAGGGTATCTACGCGCTGGGGGATACGCCGATAAACTCATCTTT.

With respect to this clone: TCRdb lists the protein of a much larger clone for this DNA, which differs at residue 13, so this is likely a read error; the protein given here is translated from the DNA itself. The chain joins TRDV2 to TRDJ1; 8 nucleotides agree with TRDD3. TCRdb records no J gene; here it was assigned by comparing the DNA to germline. The CDR3 is made up of 17 amino acids. Germline CDR1 reads GEAIGNYY; CDR2 reads EKD. In DNA form, the CDR3 reads TGTGCCTGTGACGCTCTGCTGGGGGAACGGTACACCAATAAACTCATCTTT. Translation gives CACDALLGERYTNKLIF.

In its sample, this clone was seen a few times. Translating this DNA gives a protein that differs at residue 12 from the TCRdb one, which belongs to a much larger clone; a read error is likely, and the protein shown is this translation. The genes are TRDV1 and TRDJ1; 8 bases are shared with TRDD2. The J gene, left out of TCRdb, was set here by checking the DNA against germline. The CDR3 is 23 amino acids. The V segment lost 0 bases and the J segment 0 bases; nucleotides outside the gene matches: 24. Germline CDR1 TSWWSYY, CDR2 QGS. The CDR3 DNA is TGTGCTCTTGGGGAACTCAAAATCTTCCTACTGGCCCCGGGGATCATGTACACCGATAAACTCATCTTT. Its protein is CALGELKIFLLAPGIMYTDKLIF.

Turning to this clone: The TCRdb protein comes from a much larger clone and disagrees with this DNA's translation at residue 15, likely due to a read error; the protein given here is derived from the DNA. The CDR3 DNA follows: TGTGCTCTTGGGTACATCTTCCCGCTACGACTGGGGGTCTACCCATACACCGATAAACTCATCTTT. Encoded protein: CALGYIFPLRLGVYPYTDKLIF. V is TRDV1 and J is TRDJ1; 8 positions agree with TRDD3. The J gene is not listed in TCRdb, so it was assigned here from a DNA match to germline. Germline V gene lookup returns CDR1 TSWWSYY and CDR2 QGS. With 5 bases clipped from V and 0 bases from J, the junction kept 26 bases outside the gene matches. CDR3 length: 22 residues.

To note about this clone: This DNA translates differently at residue 9 from the TCRdb protein, which is that of a much larger clone; a read error is likely, and the protein shown is the DNA's own translation. This chain uses TRDV2 with TRDJ2; 7 bases are a match to TRDD3. The J gene was not available in TCRdb and was assigned here by matching the DNA to germline segments. This CDR3 spans 14 amino acids. V was pared by 0 bases and J by 6 bases, with 3 bases of the junction left unmatched. In germline, CDR1 is GEAIGNYY, CDR2 EKD. As DNA, the CDR3 is TGTGCCTGTGACACCATTACTGGGGCAGCACAACTCTTCTTT. Amino acid sequence: CACDTITGAAQLFF.

Of note for this clone: TCRdb attributes to this sequence the protein of a much larger clone, which differs from the DNA translation at residue 10; a read error is likely, and the protein displayed is translated from the DNA. The rearrangement uses TRDV3 and TRDJ1; D possibly matches TRDD2 or TRDD3 (5 bases each). CDR3 size: 16 residues. Germline values: CDR1 TVYSNPD, CDR2 GDNSRS (reference sequence). Trimming removed 1 base from V and 2 bases from J, with 20 bases in between. The DNA for the CDR3 is TGTGCCTTTACCCCAGGGGGCCTTCGGCGTACCGATAAACTCATCTTT. This sequence encodes CAFTPGGLRRTDKLIF.

This clone has more than one count but fewer than ten. TCRdb records a much larger clone's protein for this DNA, with a difference at residue 14 that likely arises from a read error; the protein given is the translation of the DNA. The V gene is TRDV1, the J gene TRDJ1, with D unclear. This CDR3 is 19 amino acids long. V was pared by 0 bases and J by 4 bases, with 24 bases between. Germline CDR1 is TSWWSYY and CDR2 is QGS. CDR3 region: CALGELGIGLGYLSDKLIF. The CDR3 DNA reads as TGTGCTCTTGGGGAACTAGGTATAGGGTTAGGCTACCTGAGCGATAAACTCATCTTT.